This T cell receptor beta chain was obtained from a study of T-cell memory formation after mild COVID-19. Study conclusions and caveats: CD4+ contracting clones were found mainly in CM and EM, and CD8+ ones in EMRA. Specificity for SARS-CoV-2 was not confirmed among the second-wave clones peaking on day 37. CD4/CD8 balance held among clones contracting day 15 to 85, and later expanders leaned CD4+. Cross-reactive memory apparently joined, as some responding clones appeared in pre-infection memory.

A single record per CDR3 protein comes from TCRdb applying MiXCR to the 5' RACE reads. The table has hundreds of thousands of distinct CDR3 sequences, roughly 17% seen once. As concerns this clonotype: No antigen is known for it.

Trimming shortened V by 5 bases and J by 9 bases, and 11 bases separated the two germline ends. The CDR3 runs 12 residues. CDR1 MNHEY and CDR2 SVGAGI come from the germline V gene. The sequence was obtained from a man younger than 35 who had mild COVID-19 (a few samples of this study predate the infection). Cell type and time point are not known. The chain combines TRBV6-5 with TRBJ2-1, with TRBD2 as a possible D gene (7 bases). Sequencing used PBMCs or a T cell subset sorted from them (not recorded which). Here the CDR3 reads CASSNREGEQFF. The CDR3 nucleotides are TGTGCCAGCAGTAACAGGGAGGGTGAGCAGTTCTTC.